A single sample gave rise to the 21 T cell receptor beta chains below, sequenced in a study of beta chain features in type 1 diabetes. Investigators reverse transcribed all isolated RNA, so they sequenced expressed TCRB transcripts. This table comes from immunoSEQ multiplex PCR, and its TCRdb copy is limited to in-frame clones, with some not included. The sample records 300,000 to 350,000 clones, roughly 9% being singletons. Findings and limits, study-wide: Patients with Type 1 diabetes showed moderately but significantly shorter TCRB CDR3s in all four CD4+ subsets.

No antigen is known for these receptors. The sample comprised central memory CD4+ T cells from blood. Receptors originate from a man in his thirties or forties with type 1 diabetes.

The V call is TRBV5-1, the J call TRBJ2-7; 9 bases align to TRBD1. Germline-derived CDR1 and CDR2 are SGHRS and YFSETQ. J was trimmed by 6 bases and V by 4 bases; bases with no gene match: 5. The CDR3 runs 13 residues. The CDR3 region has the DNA TGCGCCAGCAGCCGGACAGGGGAGGGCGAGCAGTACTTC. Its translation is CASSRTGEGEQYF.

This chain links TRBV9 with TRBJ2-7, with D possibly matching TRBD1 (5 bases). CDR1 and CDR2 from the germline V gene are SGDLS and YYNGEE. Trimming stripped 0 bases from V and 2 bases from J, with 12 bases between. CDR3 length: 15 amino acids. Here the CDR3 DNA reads TGTGCCAGCAGCGTAGTGGCAGGGTCTACCTACGAGCAGTACTTC. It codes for CASSVVAGSTYEQYF.

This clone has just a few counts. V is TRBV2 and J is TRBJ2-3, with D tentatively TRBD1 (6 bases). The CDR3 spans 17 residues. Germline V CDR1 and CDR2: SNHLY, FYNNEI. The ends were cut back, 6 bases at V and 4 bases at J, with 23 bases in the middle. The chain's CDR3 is CASRRTNTGYEADTQYF. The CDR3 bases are TGTGCCAGCAGGAGAACCAACACAGGGTATGAGGCAGATACGCAGTATTTT.

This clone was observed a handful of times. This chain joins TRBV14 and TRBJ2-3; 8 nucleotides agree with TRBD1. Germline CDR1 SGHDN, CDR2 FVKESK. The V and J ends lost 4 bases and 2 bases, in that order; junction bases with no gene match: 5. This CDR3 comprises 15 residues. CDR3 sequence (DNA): TGTGCCAGCAGCCCCGGGACAGGAGCCACAGATACGCAGTATTTT. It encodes CASSPGTGATDTQYF.

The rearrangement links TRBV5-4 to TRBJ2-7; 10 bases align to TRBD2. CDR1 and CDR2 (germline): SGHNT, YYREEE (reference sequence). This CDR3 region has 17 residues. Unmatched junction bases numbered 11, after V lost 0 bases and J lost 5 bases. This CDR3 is CASSLVIAGGSTNEQYF. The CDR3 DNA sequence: TGTGCCAGCAGCTTGGTGATAGCGGGGGGTTCGACAAACGAGCAGTACTTC. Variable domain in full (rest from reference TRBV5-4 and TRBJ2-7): ETGVTQSPTHLIKTRGQQVTLRCSSQSGHNTVSWYQQALGQGPQFIFQYYREEENGRGNFPPRFSGLQFPNYSSELNVNALELDDSALYLCASSLVIAGGSTNEQYFGPGTRLTVT.

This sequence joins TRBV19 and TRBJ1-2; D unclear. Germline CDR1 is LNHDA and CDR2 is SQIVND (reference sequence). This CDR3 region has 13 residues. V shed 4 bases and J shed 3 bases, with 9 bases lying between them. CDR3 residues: CASSRAEDYGYTF. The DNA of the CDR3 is TGTGCCAGTAGTAGGGCAGAAGACTATGGCTACACCTTC.

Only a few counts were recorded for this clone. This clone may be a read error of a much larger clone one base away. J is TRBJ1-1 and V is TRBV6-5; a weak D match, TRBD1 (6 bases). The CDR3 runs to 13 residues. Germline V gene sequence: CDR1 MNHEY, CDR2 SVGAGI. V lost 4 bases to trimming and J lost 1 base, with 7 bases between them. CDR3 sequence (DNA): TGTGCCAGCAGTTTACAGGGGAACACTGAAGCTTTCTTT. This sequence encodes CASSLQGNTEAFF.

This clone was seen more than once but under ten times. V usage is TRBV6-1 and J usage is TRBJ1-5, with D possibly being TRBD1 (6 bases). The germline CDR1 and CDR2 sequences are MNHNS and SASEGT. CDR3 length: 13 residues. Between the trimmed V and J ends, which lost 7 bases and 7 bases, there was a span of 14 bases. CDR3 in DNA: TGTGCCAGCACGGCAGGGGTTGGGCAGCCCCAGCATTTT. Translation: CASTAGVGQPQHF.

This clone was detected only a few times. The CDR3 DNA sequence: TGTGCCAGCCGGGACGGGCCGTGGGCCCTCCACTTT. Translated, it gives CASRDGPWALHF. The V and J genes are TRBV2 and TRBJ1-6; D might be TRBD1 (5 bases). This CDR3 has 12 amino acids. In germline, CDR1 is SNHLY, CDR2 FYNNEI. Trimming cost V 8 bases and J 14 bases, with 16 bases left between them.

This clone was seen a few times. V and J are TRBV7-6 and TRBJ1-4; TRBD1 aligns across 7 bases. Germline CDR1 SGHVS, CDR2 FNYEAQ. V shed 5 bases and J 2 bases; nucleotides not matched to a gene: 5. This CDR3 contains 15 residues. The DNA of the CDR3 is TGTGCCAGCAGCCCGCTGACAGGGACTAATGAAAAACTGTTTTTT. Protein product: CASSPLTGTNEKLFF.

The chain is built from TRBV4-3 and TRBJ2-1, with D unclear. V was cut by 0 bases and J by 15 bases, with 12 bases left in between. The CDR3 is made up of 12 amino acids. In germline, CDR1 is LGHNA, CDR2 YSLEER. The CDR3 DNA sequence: TGCGCCAGCAGCCAAGACAAGACCCACATGTTCTTC. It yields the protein CASSQDKTHMFF.

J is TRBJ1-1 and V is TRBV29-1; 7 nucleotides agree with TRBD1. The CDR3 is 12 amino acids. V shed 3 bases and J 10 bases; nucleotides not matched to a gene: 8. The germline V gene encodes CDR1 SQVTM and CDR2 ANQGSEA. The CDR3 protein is CSVDDRDLGAFF. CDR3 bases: TGCAGCGTTGACGACAGGGATTTGGGAGCTTTCTTT. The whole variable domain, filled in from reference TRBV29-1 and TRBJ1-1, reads SAVISQKPSRDICQRGTSLTIQCQVDSQVTMMFWYRQQPGQSLTLIATANQGSEATYESGFVIDKFPISRPNLTFSTLTVSNMSPEDSSIYLCSVDDRDLGAFFGQGTRLTVV.

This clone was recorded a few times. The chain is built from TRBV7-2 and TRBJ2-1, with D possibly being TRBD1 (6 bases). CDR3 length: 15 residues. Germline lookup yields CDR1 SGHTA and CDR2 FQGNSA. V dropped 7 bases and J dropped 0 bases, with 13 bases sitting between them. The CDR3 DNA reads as TGTGCCAGCATAGAGACAGGCACCTCCTACAATGAGCAGTTCTTC. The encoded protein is CASIETGTSYNEQFF.

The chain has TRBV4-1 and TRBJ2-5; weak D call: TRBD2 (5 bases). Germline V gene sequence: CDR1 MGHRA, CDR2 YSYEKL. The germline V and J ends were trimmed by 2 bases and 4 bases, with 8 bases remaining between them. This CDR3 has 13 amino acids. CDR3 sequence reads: CASSQLGGETQYF. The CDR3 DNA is TGCGCCAGCAGCCAACTTGGAGGAGAGACCCAGTACTTC.

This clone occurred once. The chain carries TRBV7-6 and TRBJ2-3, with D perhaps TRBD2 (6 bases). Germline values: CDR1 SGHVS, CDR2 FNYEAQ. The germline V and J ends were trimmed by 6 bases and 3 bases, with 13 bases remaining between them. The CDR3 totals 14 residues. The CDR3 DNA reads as TGTGCCAGCAGTCCCTCTCGGGGGACAGATACGCAGTATTTT. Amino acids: CASSPSRGTDTQYF.

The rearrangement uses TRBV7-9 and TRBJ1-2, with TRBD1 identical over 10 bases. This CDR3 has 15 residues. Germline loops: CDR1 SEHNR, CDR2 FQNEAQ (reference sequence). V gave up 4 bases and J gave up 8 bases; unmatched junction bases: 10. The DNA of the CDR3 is TGTGCCAGCAGCTGGGGACAGGGGAGTGCTTCGGGCTACACCTTC. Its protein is CASSWGQGSASGYTF.

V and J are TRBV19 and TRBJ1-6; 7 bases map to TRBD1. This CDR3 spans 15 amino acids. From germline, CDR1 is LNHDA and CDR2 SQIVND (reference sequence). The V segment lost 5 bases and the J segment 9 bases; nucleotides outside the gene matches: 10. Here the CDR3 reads CASSLTGVGISPLHF. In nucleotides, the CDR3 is TGTGCCAGTAGTCTCACAGGGGTTGGGATTTCACCCCTCCACTTT.

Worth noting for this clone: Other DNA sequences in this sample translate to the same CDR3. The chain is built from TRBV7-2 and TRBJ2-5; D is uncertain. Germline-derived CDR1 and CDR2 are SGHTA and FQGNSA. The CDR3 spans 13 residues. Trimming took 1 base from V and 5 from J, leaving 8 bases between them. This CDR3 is CASSLVAEETQYF. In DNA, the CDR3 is TGTGCCAGCAGCTTAGTTGCGGAGGAGACCCAGTACTTC.

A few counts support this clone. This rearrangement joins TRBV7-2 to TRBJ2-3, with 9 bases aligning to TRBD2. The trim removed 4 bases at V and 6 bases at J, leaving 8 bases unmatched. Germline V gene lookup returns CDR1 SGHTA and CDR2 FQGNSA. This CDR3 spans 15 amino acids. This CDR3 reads CASSSRRLAGDTQYF. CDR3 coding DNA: TGTGCCAGCAGCTCCCGGCGGCTAGCGGGGGATACGCAGTATTTT.

The CDR3 DNA is TGTGCCTGGAGTGTAGTCCTGAGCTCCTACAATGAGCAGTTCTTC. Its protein product is CAWSVVLSSYNEQFF. V is TRBV30 and J is TRBJ2-1; no clear D. The CDR3 covers 15 residues. Germline CDR1 GTSNPN, CDR2 SVGIG (reference sequence). Trimming removed 0 bases from V and 0 bases from J, with 9 bases in between.

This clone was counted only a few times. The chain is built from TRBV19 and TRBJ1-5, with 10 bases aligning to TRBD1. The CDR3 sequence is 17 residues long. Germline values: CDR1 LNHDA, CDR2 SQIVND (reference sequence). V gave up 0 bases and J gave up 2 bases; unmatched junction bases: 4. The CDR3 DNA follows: TGTGCCAGTAGTATAGAGTCCGGGACAGGGGGCAATCAGCCCCAGCATTTT. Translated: CASSIESGTGGNQPQHF. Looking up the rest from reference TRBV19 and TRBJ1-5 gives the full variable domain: DGGITQSPKYLFRKEGQNVTLSCEQNLNHDAMYWYRQDPGQGLRLIYYSQIVNDFQKGDIAEGYSVSREKKESFPLTVTSAQKNPTAFYLCASSIESGTGGNQPQHFGDGTRLSIL.